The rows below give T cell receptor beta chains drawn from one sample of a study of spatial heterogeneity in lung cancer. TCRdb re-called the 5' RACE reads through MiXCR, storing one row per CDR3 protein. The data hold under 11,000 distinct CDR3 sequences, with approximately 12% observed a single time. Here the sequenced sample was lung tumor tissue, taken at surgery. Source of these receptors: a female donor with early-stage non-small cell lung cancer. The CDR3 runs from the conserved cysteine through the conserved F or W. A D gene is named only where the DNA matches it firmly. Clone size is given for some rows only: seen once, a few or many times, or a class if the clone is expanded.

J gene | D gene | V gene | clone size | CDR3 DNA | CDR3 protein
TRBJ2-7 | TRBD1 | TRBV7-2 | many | TGTGCCAGCAGCCGCGACAGGGGGCCCAACGAGCAGTACTTC | CASSRDRGPNEQYF
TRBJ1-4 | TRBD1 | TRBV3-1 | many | TGTGCCAGCAGCCAAGAGGGGACAGGGGGTCGTGAAAAACTGTTTTTT | CASSQEGTGGREKLFF
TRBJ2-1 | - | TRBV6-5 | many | TGTGCCAGCAGTTACAGGGCAGGATCCAATGAGCAGTTCTTC | CASSYRAGSNEQFF
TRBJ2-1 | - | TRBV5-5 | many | TGTGCCAGCAGCCGGGGCAATGAGCAGTTCTTC | CASSRGNEQFF
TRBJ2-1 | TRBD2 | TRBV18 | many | TGTGCCAGCTCACCGAATTCGGGGGGCTCCTACAATGAGCAGTTCTTC | CASSPNSGGSYNEQFF
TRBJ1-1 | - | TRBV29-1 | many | TGCAGCTCTTTCTCCGGTCAAAGTGAAGCTTTCTTT | CSSFSGQSEAFF
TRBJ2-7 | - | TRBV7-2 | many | TGTGCCAGCAGCACCCCGGGAGAGACCTACGAGCAGTACTTC | CASSTPGETYEQYF
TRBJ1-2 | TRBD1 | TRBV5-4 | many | TGTGCCAGCAGCCCCGGACAGGGAGCTAACTATGGCTACACCTTC | CASSPGQGANYGYTF
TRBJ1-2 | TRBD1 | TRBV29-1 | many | TGCAGCGCTTTAAGGGGGCGAAGTGGCTACACCTTC | CSALRGRSGYTF
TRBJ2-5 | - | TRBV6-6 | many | TGTGCCAGCAGTCTAGGGGGAGGCGTGGAGACCCAGTACTTC | CASSLGGGVETQYF
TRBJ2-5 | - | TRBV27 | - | TGTGCCAGCAGTTTATACGGAGGGGAGACCCAGTACTTC | CASSLYGGETQYF
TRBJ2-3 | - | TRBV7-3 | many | TGTGCCAGCAGCTTAGGGCCCGACACAGATACGCAGTATTTT | CASSLGPDTDTQYF
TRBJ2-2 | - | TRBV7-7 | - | TGTGCCAGCAGCTCCCAGCAATTCACCGGGGAGCTGTTTTTT | CASSSQQFTGELFF
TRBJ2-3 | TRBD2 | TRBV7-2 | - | TGTGCCAGCAGCCACTGTGCCAGCGGGACTAGCACAGATACGCAGTATTTT | CASSHCASGTSTDTQYF
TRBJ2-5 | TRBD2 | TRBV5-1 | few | TGCGCCAGCCATGGGGGCACTAGCGGGAGGGAGACCCAGTACTTC | CASHGGTSGRETQYF
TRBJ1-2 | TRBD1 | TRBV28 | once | TGTGCCAGCAGTTTAGGTACAGGGGAGTATGGCTACACCTTC | CASSLGTGEYGYTF